The T cell receptor (beta chain) under discussion was sequenced for a study of blood T cells in healthy people across ages. Germline lookup yields CDR1 SGDLS and CDR2 YYNGEE. Losses at the gene ends were 0 bases for V and 5 bases for J; bases not matched to a gene: 2. There are 14 residues in the CDR3. For the second PCR, which ran for roughly 7 to 11 cycles, a sample-barcoded 5' primer and a J-beta primer mix were used. TCRdb re-called the 5' RACE reads through MiXCR, storing one row per CDR3 protein. The table has around 600,000 distinct CDR3 sequences, under 55% seen once. This TCR derives from a man older than 75 in good health. The chain uses TRBV9 and TRBJ2-3; TRBD1 aligns across 8 bases. Source material: blood. CDR3 nucleotides: TGTGCCAGCAGCGTAGACAGGGGGAAAGATACGCAGTATTTT. It specifies CASSVDRGKDTQYF. Full variable domain (rest looked up from reference TRBV9 and TRBJ2-3): DSGVTQTPKHLITATGQRVTLRCSPRSGDLSVYWYQQSLDQGLQFLIQYYNGEERAKGNILERFSAQQFPDLHSELNLSSLELGDSALYFCASSVDRGKDTQYFGPGTRLTVL.